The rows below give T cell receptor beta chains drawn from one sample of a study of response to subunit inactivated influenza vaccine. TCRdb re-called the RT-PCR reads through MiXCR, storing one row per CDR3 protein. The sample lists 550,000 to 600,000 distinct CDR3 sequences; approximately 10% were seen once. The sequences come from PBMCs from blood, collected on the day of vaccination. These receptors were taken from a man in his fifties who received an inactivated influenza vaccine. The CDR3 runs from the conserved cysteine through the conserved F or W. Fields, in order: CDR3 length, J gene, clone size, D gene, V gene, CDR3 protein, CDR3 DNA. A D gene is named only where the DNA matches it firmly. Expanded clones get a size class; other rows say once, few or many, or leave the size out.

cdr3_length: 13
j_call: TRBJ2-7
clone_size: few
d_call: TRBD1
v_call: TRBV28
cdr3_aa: CASRRQGSGEQYF
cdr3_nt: TGTGCCAGCCGAAGACAGGGATCGGGCGAGCAGTACTTC

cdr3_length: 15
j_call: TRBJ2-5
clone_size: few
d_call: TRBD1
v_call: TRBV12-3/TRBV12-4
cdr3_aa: CASRPRDRLLETQYF
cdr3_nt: TGTGCCAGCAGACCCCGGGACAGACTCTTGGAGACCCAGTACTTC

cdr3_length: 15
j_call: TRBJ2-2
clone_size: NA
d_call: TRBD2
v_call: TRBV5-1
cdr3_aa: CASSNPGGRGGELFF
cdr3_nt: TGCGCCAGCAGCAACCCGGGGGGGCGTGGCGGGGAGCTGTTTTTT

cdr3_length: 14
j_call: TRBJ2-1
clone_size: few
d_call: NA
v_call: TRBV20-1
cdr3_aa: CSARSGSSYNEQFF
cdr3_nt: TGCAGTGCTAGATCCGGAAGCTCCTACAATGAGCAGTTCTTC

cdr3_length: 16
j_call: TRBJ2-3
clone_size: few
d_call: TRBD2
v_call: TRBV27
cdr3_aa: CASNPWRGGDTDTQYF
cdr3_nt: TGTGCCAGTAACCCTTGGCGGGGGGGCGACACAGATACGCAGTATTTT

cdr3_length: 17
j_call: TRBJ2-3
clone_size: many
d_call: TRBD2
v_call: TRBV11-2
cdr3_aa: CASSLEVSGRAAHTQYF
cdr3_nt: TGTGCCAGCAGCTTAGAGGTCAGCGGGAGGGCTGCACATACGCAGTATTTT

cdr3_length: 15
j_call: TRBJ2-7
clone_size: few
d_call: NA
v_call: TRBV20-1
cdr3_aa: CSAPNVWTDPYEQYF
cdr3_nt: TGCAGTGCCCCCAATGTTTGGACGGACCCCTACGAGCAGTACTTC

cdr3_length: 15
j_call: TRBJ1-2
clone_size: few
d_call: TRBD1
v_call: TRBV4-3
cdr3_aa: CASSPTGGPLYGYTF
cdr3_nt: TGCGCCAGCAGCCCGACAGGGGGCCCCCTCTATGGCTACACCTTC

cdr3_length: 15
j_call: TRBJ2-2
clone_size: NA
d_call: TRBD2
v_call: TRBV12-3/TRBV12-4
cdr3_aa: CASSPIAGYTGELFF
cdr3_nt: TGTGCCAGCAGTCCTATAGCGGGCTACACCGGGGAGCTGTTTTTT

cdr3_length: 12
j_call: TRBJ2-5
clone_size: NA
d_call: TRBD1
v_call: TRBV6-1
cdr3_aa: CASSEVRDREYF
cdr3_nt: TGTGCCAGCAGTGAAGTCCGGGACAGGGAGTACTTC

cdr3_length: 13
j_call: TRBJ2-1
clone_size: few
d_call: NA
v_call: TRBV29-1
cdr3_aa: CSVADGSYNEQFF
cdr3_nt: TGCAGCGTTGCAGACGGGTCCTACAATGAGCAGTTCTTC

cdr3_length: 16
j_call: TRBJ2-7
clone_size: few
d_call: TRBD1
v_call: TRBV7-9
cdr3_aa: CASSPTKGALSYEQYF
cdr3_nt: TGTGCCAGCAGCCCCACCAAGGGGGCCCTCTCCTACGAGCAGTACTTC

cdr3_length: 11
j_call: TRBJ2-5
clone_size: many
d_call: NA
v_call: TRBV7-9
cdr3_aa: CASSPAGTQYF
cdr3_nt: TGTGCCAGCAGCCCCGCCGGGACCCAGTACTTC

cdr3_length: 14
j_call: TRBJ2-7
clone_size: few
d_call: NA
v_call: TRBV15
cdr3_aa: CATSRQGLSYEQYF
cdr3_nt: TGTGCCACCAGCAGGCAGGGGCTCTCCTACGAGCAGTACTTC

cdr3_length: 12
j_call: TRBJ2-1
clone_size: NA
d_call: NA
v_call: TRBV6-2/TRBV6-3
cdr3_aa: CASSQTGQLQFF
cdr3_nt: TGTGCCAGCAGCCAAACTGGACAGTTGCAGTTCTTC

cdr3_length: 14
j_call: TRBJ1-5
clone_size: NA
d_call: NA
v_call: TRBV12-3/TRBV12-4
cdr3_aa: CASSLAPRIQPQHF
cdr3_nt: TGTGCCAGCAGTTTAGCGCCCAGGATTCAGCCCCAGCATTTT

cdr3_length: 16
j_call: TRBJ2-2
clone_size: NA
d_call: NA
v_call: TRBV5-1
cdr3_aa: CASRSQGLQNTGELFF
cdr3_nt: TGCGCCAGCAGATCCCAGGGTCTCCAGAACACCGGGGAGCTGTTTTTT

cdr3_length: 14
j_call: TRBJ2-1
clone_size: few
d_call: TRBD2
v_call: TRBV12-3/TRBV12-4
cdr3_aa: CASKTGTTYNEQFF
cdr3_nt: TGTGCCAGCAAGACCGGGACTACCTACAATGAGCAGTTCTTC

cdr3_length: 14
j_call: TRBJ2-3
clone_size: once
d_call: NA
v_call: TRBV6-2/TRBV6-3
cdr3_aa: CASNWGYYTDTQYF
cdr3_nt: TGTGCCAGCAATTGGGGATACTACACAGATACGCAGTATTTT

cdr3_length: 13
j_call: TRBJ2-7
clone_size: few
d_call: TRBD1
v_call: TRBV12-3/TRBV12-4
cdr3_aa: CASGQGFSYEQYF
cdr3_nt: TGTGCCAGCGGACAGGGCTTTTCCTACGAGCAGTACTTC